This is a list of T cell receptor beta chains from one sample in a study of CD8 T cells in Susac syndrome. TCRdb used MiXCR to reprocess the immunoSEQ multiplex PCR reads, holding one entry per CDR3 protein. Of around 200,000 distinct CDR3 sequences in the sample, approximately 96% were seen once. The sequenced sample consisted of CD4+ T cells from PBMCs. These receptors were collected from a human donor with multiple sclerosis. CDR3s include the opening cysteine and the closing phenylalanine or tryptophan. Only part of the rows carry a size: once, few, many, or a class if the clone is expanded.

CDR3aa: CASSPKAGNGYTF
j_gene: TRBJ1-2
v_gene: TRBV18
abundance: NA

CDR3aa: CASSGVHGGELFF
j_gene: TRBJ2-2
v_gene: TRBV2
abundance: NA

CDR3aa: CASSKGPGPSNQPQHF
j_gene: TRBJ1-5
v_gene: TRBV5-1
abundance: NA

CDR3aa: CASSQQRLAANTGELFF
j_gene: TRBJ2-2
v_gene: TRBV3-1
abundance: NA

CDR3aa: CASSLEGSSTDEQFF
j_gene: TRBJ2-1
v_gene: TRBV4-2
abundance: NA

CDR3aa: CASSGSLAGGQFF
j_gene: TRBJ2-1
v_gene: TRBV25-1
abundance: NA

CDR3aa: CAWSGTYGKLFF
j_gene: TRBJ1-4
v_gene: TRBV30
abundance: NA

CDR3aa: CSVERSTGELFF
j_gene: TRBJ2-2
v_gene: TRBV29-1
abundance: NA

CDR3aa: CASSWTGAEGQPQHF
j_gene: TRBJ1-5
v_gene: TRBV5-1
abundance: NA

CDR3aa: CASGSSTGGLSYEQYF
j_gene: TRBJ2-7
v_gene: TRBV12-5
abundance: once

CDR3aa: CASSHSGQGARKFF
j_gene: TRBJ2-1
v_gene: TRBV23-1
abundance: NA

CDR3aa: CSASQDLRETQYF
j_gene: TRBJ2-5
v_gene: TRBV20-1
abundance: NA

CDR3aa: CASSLTGGYTF
j_gene: TRBJ1-2
v_gene: TRBV12-3/TRBV12-4
abundance: once

CDR3aa: CAWSVIAGVSDTQYF
j_gene: TRBJ2-3
v_gene: TRBV30
abundance: NA

CDR3aa: CSVVTRFTDTQYF
j_gene: TRBJ2-3
v_gene: TRBV29-1
abundance: once

CDR3aa: CASSAQTSLAKNIQYF
j_gene: TRBJ2-4
v_gene: TRBV7-2
abundance: NA

CDR3aa: CASSSLKVNTEAFF
j_gene: TRBJ1-1
v_gene: TRBV5-6
abundance: NA

CDR3aa: CSATGRDYNEQFF
j_gene: TRBJ2-1
v_gene: TRBV29-1
abundance: NA

CDR3aa: CASSYSENTEAFF
j_gene: TRBJ1-1
v_gene: TRBV6-6
abundance: NA

CDR3aa: CASGGTGTVAGELFF
j_gene: TRBJ2-2
v_gene: TRBV6-5
abundance: NA